This T cell receptor (beta chain) came from a study of blood T cell repertoires in COVID-19. About the study: Some COVID-19 samples were acute and others convalescent; all came from the United States, Italy and Spain. T cells, B-cell-depleted T cells, or PBMCs provided the cDNA or gDNA that served as material.

This CDR3 has 15 residues. Trimming stripped 5 bases from V and 4 bases from J, with 17 bases between. The germline V gene has CDR1 MRHNA and CDR2 SNTAGT. Per the original methods: Counts of nucleated cells, estimated from reference gene primer amplification, were obtained. Method: immunoSEQ multiplex PCR; TCRdb's copy keeps in-frame clones and lacks some. Clone size and V and J calls were adopted from that table, with D and trimming inferred from the DNA. Of hundreds of thousands of clones listed, about 89% are singletons. What was sequenced was peripheral blood. V is TRBV6-4 and J is TRBJ1-2; D remains unclear. The TCR was taken from a woman aged 50 to 60 who had recovered from COVID-19. Written as DNA, the CDR3 is TGTGCCAGCAGTACTCTAACGCGGGTTACCTATGGCTACACCTTC. Encoded protein: CASSTLTRVTYGYTF.